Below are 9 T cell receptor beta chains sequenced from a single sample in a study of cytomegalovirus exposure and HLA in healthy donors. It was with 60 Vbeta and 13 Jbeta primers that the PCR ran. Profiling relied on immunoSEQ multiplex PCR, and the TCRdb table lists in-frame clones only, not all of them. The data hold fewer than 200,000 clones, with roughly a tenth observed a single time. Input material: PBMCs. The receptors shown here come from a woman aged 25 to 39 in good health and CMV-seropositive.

This CDR3 reads CASSGPFSGNTIYF. CDR3 DNA sequence: TGTGCCAGCAGCGGCCCGTTCTCTGGAAACACCATATATTTT. The chain is built from TRBV7-9 and TRBJ1-3; D unresolved. V lost 5 bases to trimming and J lost 0 bases, with 8 bases between them. Germline V gives CDR1 SEHNR, CDR2 FQNEAQ (reference sequence). The CDR3 has 14 amino acids. The whole variable domain, filled in from reference TRBV7-9 and TRBJ1-3, reads DTGVSQNPRHKITKRGQNVTFRCDPISEHNRLYWYRQTLGQGPEFLTYFQNEAQLEKSRLLSDRFSAERPKGSFSTLEIQRTEQGDSAMYLCASSGPFSGNTIYFGEGSWLTVV.

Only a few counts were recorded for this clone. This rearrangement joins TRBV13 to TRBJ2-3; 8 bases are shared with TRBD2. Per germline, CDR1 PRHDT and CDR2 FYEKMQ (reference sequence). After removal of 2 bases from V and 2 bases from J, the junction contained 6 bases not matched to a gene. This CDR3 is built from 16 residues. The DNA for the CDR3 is TGTGCCAGCAGCTTAAATAGCGGGGATGACACAGATACGCAGTATTTT. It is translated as CASSLNSGDDTDTQYF.

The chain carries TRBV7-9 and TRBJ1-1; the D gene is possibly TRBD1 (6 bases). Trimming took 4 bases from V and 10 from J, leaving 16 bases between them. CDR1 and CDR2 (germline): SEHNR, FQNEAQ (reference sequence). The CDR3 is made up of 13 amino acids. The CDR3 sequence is CASSSAPGQGAFF. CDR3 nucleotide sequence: TGTGCCAGCAGCTCCGCTCCGGGACAAGGAGCTTTCTTT.

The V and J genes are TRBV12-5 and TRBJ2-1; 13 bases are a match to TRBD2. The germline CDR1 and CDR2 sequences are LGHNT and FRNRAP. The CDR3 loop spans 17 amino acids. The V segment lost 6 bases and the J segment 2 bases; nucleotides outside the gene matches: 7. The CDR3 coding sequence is TGTGCTAGTGGCTCTCGACTAGCGGGAGGTACCTACAATGAGCAGTTCTTC. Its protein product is CASGSRLAGGTYNEQFF.

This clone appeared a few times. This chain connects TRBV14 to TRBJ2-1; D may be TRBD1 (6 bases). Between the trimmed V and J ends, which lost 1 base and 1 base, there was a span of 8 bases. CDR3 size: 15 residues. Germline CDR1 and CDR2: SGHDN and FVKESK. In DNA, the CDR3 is TGTGCCAGCAGCCAAGTCAGGGGTTCCTACAATGAGCAGTTCTTC. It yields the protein CASSQVRGSYNEQFF.

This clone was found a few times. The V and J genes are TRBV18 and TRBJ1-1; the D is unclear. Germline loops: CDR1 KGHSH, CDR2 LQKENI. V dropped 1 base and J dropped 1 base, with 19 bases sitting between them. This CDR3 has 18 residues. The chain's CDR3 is CASSPLMQAGGKNTEAFF. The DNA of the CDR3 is TGTGCCAGCTCACCACTAATGCAGGCTGGAGGGAAGAACACTGAAGCTTTCTTT.

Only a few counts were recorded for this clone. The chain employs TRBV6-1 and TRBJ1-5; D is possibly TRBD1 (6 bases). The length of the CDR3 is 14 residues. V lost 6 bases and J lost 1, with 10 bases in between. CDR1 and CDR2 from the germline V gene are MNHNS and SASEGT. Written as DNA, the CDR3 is TGTGCCAGCAGGGACAGTTTCAGCAATCAGCCCCAGCATTTT. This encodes CASRDSFSNQPQHF.

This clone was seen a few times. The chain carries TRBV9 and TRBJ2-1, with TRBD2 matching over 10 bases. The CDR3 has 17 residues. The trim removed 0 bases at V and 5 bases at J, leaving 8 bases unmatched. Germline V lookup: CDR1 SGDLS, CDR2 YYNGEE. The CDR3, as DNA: TGTGCCAGCAGCGTAGCGACTAGCGGGTTCACTCACAATGAGCAGTTCTTC. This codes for CASSVATSGFTHNEQFF.

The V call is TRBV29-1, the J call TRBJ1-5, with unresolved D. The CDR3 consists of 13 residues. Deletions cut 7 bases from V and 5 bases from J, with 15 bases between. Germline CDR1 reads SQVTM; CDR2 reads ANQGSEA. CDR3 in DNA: TGCAGCGCCCTGAACGCCGGGGATCAGCCCCAGCATTTT. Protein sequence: CSALNAGDQPQHF.